This T cell receptor beta chain was identified during a study of blood T cell repertoires in COVID-19. On the study more broadly: T cells, B-cell-depleted T cells, or PBMCs provided the cDNA or gDNA that served as material.

The CDR3 loop spans 16 amino acids. Looked up from germline, CDR1 is SGHAT and CDR2 is FQNNGV. J was trimmed by 8 bases and V by 5 bases; bases with no gene match: 10. The authors' processing: The assay estimated nucleated cells by amplifying reference gene primers. Sequencing used immunoSEQ multiplex PCR; TCRdb keeps in-frame clones, though not all of them. The DNA gave D and trimming, while V, J and clone size come from that table. The data show approximately 62,000 clones, approximately 90% seen once. The rearrangement joins TRBV11-2 to TRBJ1-4; TRBD1 matches at 11 bases. The TCR comes from a human donor with active COVID-19. The donor label of this sample is uncertain. The sample taken for sequencing was peripheral blood. The CDR3 region is CASSLLSGTGGEKLFF. Written as DNA, the CDR3 is TGTGCCAGCAGCCTCTTATCCGGGACAGGGGGAGAAAAACTGTTTTTT.